The 28 T cell receptor beta chains below all came from one sample that was sequenced in a study of identical twins. MiXCR, applied by TCRdb to the 5' RACE reads, yields one record per CDR3 protein. Of 400,000 to 600,000 distinct CDR3 sequences listed, about a fifth are singletons. These data were also reused for a study on yellow fever vaccine responses in identical twins.

The sequencing input was CD4+ T cells sorted from blood. The receptors originated from a young woman in good health.

The rearrangement uses TRBV12-3 or TRBV12-4 and TRBJ1-4; D may be TRBD1 (5 bases). CDR3 size: 16 residues. The ends were cut back, 6 bases at V and 9 bases at J, with 23 bases in the middle. The CDR3 loop is CASSGTGGDPMKKLFF. As DNA, the CDR3 is TGTGCCAGCAGCGGAACCGGTGGGGACCCGATGAAAAAACTGTTTTTT.

This clonotype has only a few counts. The rearrangement joins TRBV10-3 to TRBJ1-2; D gene unclear. This CDR3 spans 14 amino acids. The ends were cut back, 2 bases at V and 5 bases at J, with 12 bases in the middle. Germline V lookup: CDR1 ENHRY, CDR2 SYGVKD. CDR3 sequence reads: CAISEPVGGYGYTF. CDR3 nucleotides: TGTGCCATCAGTGAGCCGGTGGGTGGATATGGCTACACCTTC.

This clonotype was picked up a small number of times. The chain has TRBV5-1 and TRBJ2-5; the match to TRBD2 covers 7 bases. Germline CDR1 is SGHRS and CDR2 is YFSETQ. There are 12 residues in the CDR3. Trimming at V came to 6 bases and at J to 5 bases, leaving 4 bases not matched to a gene. CDR3 sequence reads: CASTGGEETQYF. CDR3 nucleotide sequence: TGCGCCAGCACGGGGGGAGAGGAGACCCAGTACTTC.

The J gene is TRBJ1-2, the V gene TRBV3-1; D uncertain. CDR1 LGHDT and CDR2 YNNKEL come from the germline V gene (reference sequence). The CDR3 is 14 amino acids. Deletions cut 2 bases from V and 0 bases from J, with 7 bases between. CDR3 region: CASSQSDSNYGYTF. The CDR3 DNA reads as TGTGCCAGCAGCCAATCCGACTCTAACTATGGCTACACCTTC.

The chain employs TRBV27 and TRBJ1-2; the match to TRBD1 covers 7 bases. V trimming: 4 bases; J trimming: 0 bases; junction bases outside the gene matches: 5. This CDR3 comprises 15 residues. Germline V gene sequence: CDR1 MNHEY, CDR2 SMNVEV (reference sequence). This chain's CDR3 is CASSSGTVPNYGYTF. The CDR3, as DNA: TGTGCCAGCAGTTCGGGGACAGTACCTAACTATGGCTACACCTTC.

The V gene is TRBV5-1, the J gene TRBJ2-4; 8 bases are a match to TRBD1. V lost 0 bases to trimming and J lost 0 bases; unmatched junction nucleotides: 17. Germline V lookup: CDR1 SGHRS, CDR2 YFSETQ. The length of the CDR3 is 21 residues. This CDR3 reads CASSLVSPGQGFPIAKNIQYF. CDR3 DNA: TGCGCCAGCAGCTTGGTTTCACCAGGACAGGGCTTCCCAATAGCCAAAAACATTCAGTACTTC. The full variable domain, completed using reference TRBV5-1 and TRBJ2-4, is KAGVTQTPRYLIKTRGQQVTLSCSPISGHRSVSWYQQTPGQGLQFLFEYFSETQRNKGNFPGRFSGRQFSNSRSEMNVSTLELGDSALYLCASSLVSPGQGFPIAKNIQYFGAGTRLSVL.

The chain couples TRBV12-3 or TRBV12-4 to TRBJ2-7, with D possibly matching TRBD2 (6 bases). The V gene lost 6 bases and the J gene lost 2 bases, with 17 bases spanning the gap. The CDR3 contains 15 residues. The CDR3 is CASRMGGGKAYEQYF. The DNA of the CDR3 is TGTGCCAGCAGAATGGGTGGCGGGAAGGCCTACGAGCAGTACTTC.

V usage is TRBV5-6 and J usage is TRBJ1-2; D is perhaps TRBD1 (5 bases). V lost 5 bases, J lost 5 bases, and 22 bases lay in between. Germline V gives CDR1 SGHDT, CDR2 YYEEEE. The CDR3 sequence is 16 residues long. The CDR3 sequence: CASSQGGQAPRYGYTF. CDR3 DNA: TGTGCCAGCAGTCAGGGTGGGCAGGCGCCACGATATGGCTACACCTTC.

This chain uses TRBV4-1 with TRBJ1-6; 7 positions match TRBD1. This CDR3 is built from 17 residues. Germline values: CDR1 MGHRA, CDR2 YSYEKL. Trimming removed 1 base from V and 5 bases from J; junction bases left unmatched: 8. CDR3 coding DNA: TGCGCCAGCAGCCAAGTAACAGGGGCGGTCGATAATTCACCCCTCCACTTT. Protein product: CASSQVTGAVDNSPLHF.

The chain joins TRBV12-3 or TRBV12-4 to TRBJ1-6; the match to TRBD1 covers 7 bases. J was trimmed by 7 bases and V by 7 bases; bases with no gene match: 10. The CDR3 runs 15 residues. CDR3 DNA sequence: TGTGCCAGCACCCTCACAGGGGCTAAAAATTCACCCCTCCACTTT. Its protein is CASTLTGAKNSPLHF.

This clonotype was found a few times. The chain has TRBV12-3 or TRBV12-4 and TRBJ2-1; tentatively, D is TRBD1 or TRBD2 (5 bases each). The CDR3 length is 18 residues. V lost 3 bases and J lost 6, with 24 bases in between. Here the CDR3 DNA reads TGTGCCAGCAGTTTTTCACAGACGGGGCCCCCCCCCTCCAATGAGCAGTTCTTC. Amino acids: CASSFSQTGPPPSNEQFF.

This clonotype appeared many times. The chain links TRBV7-8 to TRBJ2-7, with 8 bases lining up with TRBD1. With 5 bases clipped from V and 7 bases from J, the junction kept 4 bases outside the gene matches. Germline V gene lookup returns CDR1 SGHVS and CDR2 FQNEAQ. The CDR3 contains 12 residues. The CDR3 loop is CASSGQGREQYV. CDR3 nucleotides: TGTGCCAGCAGCGGACAGGGAAGAGAGCAGTACGTC.

This chain links TRBV5-6 with TRBJ2-4; no definite D call. V was trimmed by 0 bases and J by 4 bases, leaving 2 bases between them. CDR1 and CDR2 from the germline V gene are SGHDT and YYEEEE. The CDR3 has 12 amino acids. Here the CDR3 DNA reads TGTGCCAGCAGCTTGGGTAAAAACATTCAGTACTTC. Protein sequence: CASSLGKNIQYF.

This sequence joins TRBV7-3 and TRBJ2-5; D remains unclear. With 0 bases removed from V and 5 bases from J, the gap between germline ends came to 10 bases. CDR1 and CDR2 from the germline V gene are SGHTA and FQGTGA. This CDR3 is 14 amino acids long. The CDR3 DNA reads as TGTGCCAGCAGCTTAACAGGCTACCCTGAGACCCAGTACTTC. Amino acids: CASSLTGYPETQYF.

The rearrangement links TRBV6-5 to TRBJ2-3; D is unresolved. This CDR3 contains 18 residues. V was shortened by 2 bases and J by 0 bases, with 18 bases between the two germline ends. Per germline, CDR1 MNHEY and CDR2 SVGAGI. CDR3 sequence: CASSYRFSRPISTDTQYF. Here the CDR3 DNA reads TGTGCCAGCAGTTACCGCTTCTCCAGGCCAATTAGCACAGATACGCAGTATTTT.

This chain links TRBV11-3 with TRBJ2-1, with D possibly TRBD2 on 6 matching bases. From germline, CDR1 is SGHNT and CDR2 YENEEA. CDR3 length: 15 residues. Trimming pared 0 bases from V and 3 bases from J, leaving 9 bases between. The CDR3 reads CASSLDLADYNEQFF. The CDR3 DNA sequence: TGTGCCAGCAGCTTAGATTTAGCGGACTACAATGAGCAGTTCTTC. Full variable domain (outside the CDR3, taken from reference TRBV11-3 and TRBJ2-1): EAGVVQSPRYKIIEKKQPVAFWCNPISGHNTLYWYLQNLGQGPELLIRYENEEAVDDSQLPKDRFSAERLKGVDSTLKIQPAELGDSAVYLCASSLDLADYNEQFFGPGTRLTVL.

The chain carries TRBV5-1 and TRBJ2-1, with 7 bases fitting TRBD2. There are 15 residues in the CDR3. Per germline, CDR1 SGHRS and CDR2 YFSETQ. The ends lost 4 bases at V and 6 bases at J; junction bases unmatched: 10. CDR3 amino acids: CASSDRSGQGNEQFF. The CDR3 DNA reads as TGCGCCAGCAGCGACCGTAGCGGGCAAGGCAATGAGCAGTTCTTC.

This clonotype was seen more than once but under ten times. The rearrangement uses TRBV24-1 and TRBJ2-3; D ambiguous. Germline V CDR1 and CDR2: KGHDR, SFDVKD. With 1 base removed from V and 7 bases from J, the gap between germline ends came to 17 bases. This CDR3 spans 16 amino acids. CDR3 DNA sequence: TGTGCCACCAGTGATTTCTCGGCAGAGGCATTGAATACGCAGTATTTT. Encoded protein: CATSDFSAEALNTQYF.

This clonotype has just a few counts. The V and J genes are TRBV2 and TRBJ2-3; D remains unclear. The V end was cut by 5 bases, the J end by 2 bases, with 14 bases between. Germline assignment: CDR1 SNHLY and CDR2 FYNNEI. There are 15 residues in the CDR3. In nucleotides, the CDR3 is TGTGCCAGCAGTCCAGAGGTTACATACACAGATACGCAGTATTTT. This sequence encodes CASSPEVTYTDTQYF.

This clonotype appeared a few times. This chain joins TRBV3-1 and TRBJ2-7; a weak D match, TRBD1 (5 bases). The V end lost 2 bases, the J end lost 6 bases, and 11 bases lay between the germline ends. The length of the CDR3 is 13 residues. CDR1 is LGHDT, CDR2 YNNKEL, per germline (reference sequence). CDR3 bases: TGTGCCAGCAGCCAACTAGACAGCAGCGAGCAGTACTTC. Protein sequence: CASSQLDSSEQYF.

This clonotype came up a few times. The chain couples TRBV12-3 or TRBV12-4 to TRBJ1-4, with a possible D match to TRBD1 (5 bases). The CDR3 extends over 16 amino acids. The germline V and J ends were trimmed by 3 bases and 0 bases, with 11 bases remaining between them. As DNA, the CDR3 is TGTGCCAGCAGTTTCCCAGGGAGTGCAACTAATGAAAAACTGTTTTTT. It yields the protein CASSFPGSATNEKLFF.

The V call is TRBV6-2 or TRBV6-3, the J call TRBJ2-7; no clear D. Trimming stripped 2 bases from V and 4 bases from J, with 9 bases between. The germline V gene has CDR1 MNHEY and CDR2 SVGEGT. The CDR3 sequence is 13 residues long. CDR3 nucleotide sequence: TGTGCCAGCAGTTACGGCGCTAATTACGAGCAGTACTTC. Amino acid sequence: CASSYGANYEQYF.

V and J are TRBV11-1 and TRBJ2-5; D remains unclear. Between the trimmed V and J ends, which lost 7 bases and 5 bases, there was a span of 20 bases. This CDR3 contains 15 residues. Looked up from germline, CDR1 is SGHAT and CDR2 is FQDESV (reference sequence). The CDR3 DNA reads as TGTGCCAGCACCCTCGACGGAACCTACGGGGAGACCCAGTACTTC. It encodes CASTLDGTYGETQYF.

This clonotype has only a few counts. CDR3 sequence: CASRPRDRGLNEQFF. The CDR3 nucleotides are TGTGCCAGCAGGCCCCGGGACAGGGGCCTCAATGAGCAGTTCTTC. This chain links TRBV12-3 or TRBV12-4 with TRBJ2-1; 10 nucleotides agree with TRBD1. CDR3 length equals 15 residues. V trimming: 6 bases; J trimming: 6 bases; junction bases outside the gene matches: 8.

This chain joins TRBV28 and TRBJ1-2, with D uncertain. In germline, CDR1 is MDHEN, CDR2 SYDVKM. The CDR3 consists of 14 residues. The V end was cut by 3 bases, the J end by 2 bases, with 10 bases between. CDR3 nucleotide sequence: TGTGCCAGCAGTTTGGAGGGCGGCAACTATGGCTACACCTTC. It specifies CASSLEGGNYGYTF.

CDR3 nucleotide sequence: TGTGCCAGCATGTGGCCAGGGGCCTACGAGCAGTACTTC. Its protein product is CASMWPGAYEQYF. This chain joins TRBV2 and TRBJ2-7; D possibly corresponds to TRBD1 (6 bases). V lost 7 bases and J lost 2, with 12 bases in between. The CDR3 is 13 amino acids. The germline V gene has CDR1 SNHLY and CDR2 FYNNEI.

This chain joins TRBV25-1 and TRBJ1-2, with TRBD1 matching 9 bases. V was clipped by 3 bases and J by 4 bases; unmatched bases: 9. The CDR3 spans 16 residues. The germline CDR1 and CDR2 sequences are MGHDK and SYGVNS. The CDR3 DNA reads as TGTGCCAGCAGTGAGCACACAGGGGGCTTTGGCTATGGCTACACCTTC. Translating it yields CASSEHTGGFGYGYTF.

The chain carries TRBV4-1 and TRBJ2-3; 14 nucleotides agree with TRBD2. The V and J ends lost 0 bases and 9 bases, in that order; junction bases with no gene match: 14. The CDR3 has 19 residues. Germline CDR1 is MGHRA and CDR2 is YSYEKL. DNA of the CDR3: TGCGCCAGCAGCCAAGAAGTTACCGGGACTAGCGGGAGAGTCTGGACGCAGTATTTT. It specifies CASSQEVTGTSGRVWTQYF.